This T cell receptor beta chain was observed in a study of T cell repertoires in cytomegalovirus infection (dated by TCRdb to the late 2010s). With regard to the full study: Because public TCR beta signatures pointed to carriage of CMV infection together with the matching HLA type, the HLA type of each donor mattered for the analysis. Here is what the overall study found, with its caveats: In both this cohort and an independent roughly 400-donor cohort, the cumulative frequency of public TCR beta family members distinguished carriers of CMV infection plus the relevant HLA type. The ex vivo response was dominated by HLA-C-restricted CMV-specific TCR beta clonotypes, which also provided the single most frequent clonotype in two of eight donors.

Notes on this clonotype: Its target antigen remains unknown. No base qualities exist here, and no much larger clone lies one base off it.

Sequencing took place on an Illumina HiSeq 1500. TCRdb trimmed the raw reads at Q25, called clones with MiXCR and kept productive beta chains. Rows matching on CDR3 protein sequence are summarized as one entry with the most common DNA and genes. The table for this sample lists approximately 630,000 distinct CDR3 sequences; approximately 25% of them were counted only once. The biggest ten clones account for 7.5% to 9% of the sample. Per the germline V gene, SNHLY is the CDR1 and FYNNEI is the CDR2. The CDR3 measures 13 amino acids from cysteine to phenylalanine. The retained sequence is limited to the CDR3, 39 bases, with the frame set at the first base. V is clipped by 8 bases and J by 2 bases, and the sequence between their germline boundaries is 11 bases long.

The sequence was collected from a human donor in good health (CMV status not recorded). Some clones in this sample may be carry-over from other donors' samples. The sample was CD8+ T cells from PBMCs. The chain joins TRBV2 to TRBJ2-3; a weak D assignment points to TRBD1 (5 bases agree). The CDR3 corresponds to CASWTDNTDTQYF. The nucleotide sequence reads TGTGCCAGCTGGACGGACAACACAGATACGCAGTATTTT.